This TCR beta chain was captured in a study of vaccination and CD4 T cells after COVID-19. This clonotype was seen only a few times. What it recognizes is unknown. As to treatment: roughly 11-day PBMC culture with coronavirus spike peptide pools or control peptides (ViraFEST assay). Cultured CD4+ T cell DNA underwent sequencing with the Oncomine TCR Beta short-read assay. TCRdb passed the PCR reads through MiXCR, listing each CDR3 protein once. Of around 15,000 distinct CDR3 sequences in the sample, roughly 50% were seen once. The receptor was isolated from a human donor who had recovered from COVID-19. Sequenced sample: CD4+ T cells from blood, cultured in vitro.

The CDR3 DNA sequence: TGTGCCAGCAGTTGGCAGGATAGCAATCAGCCCCAGCATTTT. Translation: CASSWQDSNQPQHF. The chain carries TRBV12-3 or TRBV12-4 and TRBJ1-5; unclear D gene. Trimming took off 4 bases at V and 0 bases at J, with 7 bases between the two ends. The CDR3 is 14 amino acids.